Shown below are 13 T cell receptor beta chains from a single sample sequenced in a study of blood T cell repertoires in COVID-19. The assay was immunoSEQ multiplex PCR, and TCRdb's table has in-frame clones only and misses some. The data contain some 120,000 clones, approximately 81% of them singletons. Sequencing was carried out using peripheral blood. These receptors were taken from a man at least 80 years old with COVID-19, enrolled during active disease.

This clone has a handful of counts. The chain is built from TRBV29-1 and TRBJ1-5, with D possibly being TRBD1 (5 bases). This CDR3 is 11 amino acids long. Germline V CDR1 and CDR2: SQVTM, ANQGSEA. V lost 2 bases and J lost 12, with 11 bases in between. The CDR3 nucleotides read TGCAGCGTTGAAAAGATTAGGGGCCAGCATTTT. It translates to CSVEKIRGQHF.

This clone was observed a few times. The chain carries TRBV5-1 and TRBJ2-7, with TRBD2 matching over 16 bases. J gave up 6 bases and V 4 bases, and 10 bases lay outside the gene matches. Germline values: CDR1 SGHRS, CDR2 YFSETQ. The CDR3 runs to 17 residues. CDR3 coding DNA: TGCGCCAGCAGCCTGGGACTAGCGGGAGGGTCCCTTCCCGAGCAGTACTTC. Protein product: CASSLGLAGGSLPEQYF.

The rearrangement links TRBV27 to TRBJ1-1; a possible D gene is TRBD1 (5 bases). The V and J ends lost 8 bases and 0 bases respectively, with 16 bases between them. CDR1 is MNHEY and CDR2 is SMNVEV in the germline V gene (reference sequence). The CDR3 extends over 15 amino acids. The CDR3 sequence: CASAPWGSMNTEAFF. CDR3 nucleotide sequence: TGTGCCAGCGCACCGTGGGGCAGTATGAACACTGAAGCTTTCTTT.

The V and J genes are TRBV15 and TRBJ2-5; D is unclear. The V end was cut by 0 bases, the J end by 2 bases, with 4 bases between. The V gene's germline CDR1 is LNHNV and CDR2 YYDKDF (reference sequence). This CDR3 spans 13 amino acids. The CDR3 loop is CATSRELQETQYF. The CDR3 DNA sequence: TGTGCCACCAGCAGAGAACTACAAGAGACCCAGTACTTC.

This chain links TRBV6-5 with TRBJ1-1; TRBD1 aligns across 10 bases. This CDR3 contains 13 residues. From germline, CDR1 is MNHEY and CDR2 SVGAGI. Germline trimming cut 6 bases from V and 9 bases from J; bases unmatched to any gene: 7. CDR3 sequence: CASRLPGQGKAFF. CDR3 coding DNA: TGTGCCAGCAGACTCCCGGGACAGGGGAAAGCTTTCTTT.

V usage is TRBV6-1 and J usage is TRBJ1-5; no firm D call. Trimming took off 2 bases at V and 10 bases at J, with 9 bases between the two ends. The germline V gene encodes CDR1 MNHNS and CDR2 SASEGT. This CDR3 comprises 12 residues. CDR3 sequence reads: CASSEYEGPQHF. In DNA form, the CDR3 reads TGTGCCAGCAGTGAATATGAGGGCCCCCAGCATTTT.

The CDR3 loop is CASSSSGTKGETQYF. CDR3 bases: TGTGCCAGCAGTTCCTCCGGGACAAAAGGAGAGACCCAGTACTTC. This chain uses TRBV6-6 with TRBJ2-5; TRBD1 is a possible D gene (6 bases). The V and J ends lost 4 bases and 4 bases respectively, with 16 bases between them. The CDR3 is made up of 15 amino acids. Germline loops: CDR1 MNHNY, CDR2 SVGAGI (reference sequence).

As to this clone: The junction differs from germline at one of its ends, possibly a read error. The chain couples TRBV7-3 to TRBJ2-1; perhaps TRBD2 as D (5 bases). Germline CDR1 SGHTA, CDR2 FQGTGA. The CDR3 loop spans 13 amino acids. CDR3 in DNA: TGTGCCAGCAGCCTAACTAGCTACAATGAGCAGTTCTTC. It yields the protein CASSLTSYNEQFF.

This chain joins TRBV13 and TRBJ1-3, with a possible D match to TRBD1 (6 bases). CDR3 size: 15 residues. The germline gives CDR1 PRHDT, CDR2 FYEKMQ (reference sequence). The ends were cut back, 5 bases at V and 0 bases at J, with 11 bases in the middle. The CDR3: CASSGQSRSGNTIYF. As DNA, the CDR3 is TGTGCCAGCAGCGGACAGTCCCGCTCTGGAAACACCATATATTTT.

The rearrangement uses TRBV14 and TRBJ2-7, with 8 bases identical to TRBD2. This CDR3 is 14 amino acids long. The germline V gene encodes CDR1 SGHDN and CDR2 FVKESK. V gave up 4 bases and J gave up 6 bases; unmatched junction bases: 8. The CDR3, as DNA: TGTGCCAGCAGCCTAGGACTAGCATCAGGCGAGCAGTACTTC. This gives the protein CASSLGLASGEQYF.

The chain joins TRBV28 to TRBJ1-6; 9 bases agree with TRBD1. The V gene end was trimmed by 8 bases and the J gene end by 11 bases; junction bases not matched to a gene: 10. Per the germline V gene, CDR1 is MDHEN and CDR2 is SYDVKM. The CDR3 runs 14 residues. The CDR3, as DNA: TGTGCCAGCGGAACCGGGACAGGGAGGGCACCCCTCCACTTT. Amino acid sequence: CASGTGTGRAPLHF. Looking up the rest from reference TRBV28 and TRBJ1-6 gives the full variable domain: DVKVTQSSRYLVKRTGEKVFLECVQDMDHENMFWYRQDPGLGLRLIYFSYDVKMKEKGDIPEGYSVSREKKERFSLILESASTNQTSMYLCASGTGTGRAPLHFGNGTRLTVT.

The chain employs TRBV6-2 or TRBV6-3 and TRBJ2-6; D ambiguous. V lost 1 base and J lost 5, with 15 bases in between. The germline V gene encodes CDR1 MNHEY and CDR2 SVGEGT. The CDR3 runs 17 residues. CDR3 region: CASSYLADFYWANVLTF. The DNA of the CDR3 is TGTGCCAGCAGTTACTTGGCTGACTTCTACTGGGCCAACGTCCTGACTTTC.

The V gene is TRBV28, the J gene TRBJ1-5; 9 bases are shared with TRBD1. Germline values: CDR1 MDHEN, CDR2 SYDVKM. The V and J ends lost 4 bases and 0 bases, in that order; junction bases with no gene match: 13. The CDR3 totals 19 residues. The CDR3 sequence: CASSSPNRDRAYSNQPQHF. For the CDR3, the DNA is TGTGCCAGCAGTTCTCCCAACCGGGACAGGGCGTATAGCAATCAGCCCCAGCATTTT.